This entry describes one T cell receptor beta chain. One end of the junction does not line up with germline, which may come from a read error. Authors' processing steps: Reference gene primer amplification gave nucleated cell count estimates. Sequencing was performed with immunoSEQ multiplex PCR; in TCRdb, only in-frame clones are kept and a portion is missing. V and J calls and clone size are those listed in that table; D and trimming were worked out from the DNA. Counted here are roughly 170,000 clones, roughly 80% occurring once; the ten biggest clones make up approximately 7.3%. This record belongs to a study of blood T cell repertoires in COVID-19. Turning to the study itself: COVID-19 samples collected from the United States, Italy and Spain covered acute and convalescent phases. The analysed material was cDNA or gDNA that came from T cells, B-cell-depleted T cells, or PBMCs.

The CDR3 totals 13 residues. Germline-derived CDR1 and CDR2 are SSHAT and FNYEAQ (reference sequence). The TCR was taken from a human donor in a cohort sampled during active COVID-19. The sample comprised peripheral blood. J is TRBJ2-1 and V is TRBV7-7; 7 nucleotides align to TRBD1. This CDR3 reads CASSLDRSDEQFF. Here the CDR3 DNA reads TGTGCTAGCAGCTTGGACAGGTCCGATGAGCAGTTCTTC.